This TCR beta chain emerged from a study of T cells after yellow fever vaccination. Study overall: Fractions with few cells were prepared using SMART-Seq v4 Ultra Low Input.

TCRdb reanalysed the 5' RACE reads using MiXCR and keeps one entry per CDR3 protein. The table records some 120,000 distinct CDR3 sequences, more than 6.5% of them present only once. This clonotype has a count of ten or more. Its target is not known. General study points: Repertoires sorted by FACS could include abundant clonotypes that are contaminants from the bulk population. The secondary response was weaker but peaked faster, day 5 versus 15.

The CDR3 has 15 amino acids. Germline V gene data show CDR1 as LGHNT and CDR2 as FRNRAP. The V and J ends lost 1 base and 2 bases respectively, with 10 bases between them. The sequence was obtained from a man between 18 and 29 years old who received the YFV17D yellow fever vaccine. This chain links TRBV12-5 with TRBJ2-3, with a possible D match to TRBD1 (5 bases). Here the sequenced sample was CD4+ T cells sorted from PBMCs, taken approximately 11 days after the first yellow fever vaccination. The CDR3 protein is CASGLGAGPTDTQYF. The CDR3 region has the DNA TGTGCTAGTGGTTTGGGTGCAGGGCCCACAGATACGCAGTATTTT.